The T cell receptor (beta chain) described here comes from a study of T cell responses to AZD1222 COVID-19 vaccine. Points on this clone: Its antigen is as yet unknown.

Combined were second doses at about 4 or about 12 weeks. Sequenced by immunoSEQ multiplex PCR; TCRdb stores in-frame clones only, minus some. The sample includes over 150,000 clones, approximately 90% of them seen just once. General study findings and limits: Regions left unmutated in variants are reportedly the target of nearly half of spike-specific TCRs. The repertoires were collected only after the peak T cell response. Seropositive AZD1222 recipients at baseline numbered only five or six.

This CDR3 comprises 13 residues. The germline gives CDR1 SGHRS, CDR2 YFSETQ. Trimming took 5 bases from V and 8 from J; bases not matched to a gene: 7. The chain uses TRBV5-1 and TRBJ1-2, with 9 bases fitting TRBD1. The sequence came from an adult who received the AZD1222 COVID-19 vaccine. The sequenced sample was peripheral blood, obtained 28 days after the second AZD1222 dose. DNA for the CDR3: TGCGCCAGCAGACGGGACAGGGCGGAAGGCTACACCTTC. It is translated as CASRRDRAEGYTF.